Presented here are 11 T cell receptor beta chains from one specimen sequenced in a study of PD-L1 blockade in urothelial cancer. Time point denoted: peripheral blood 6 weeks after treatment start. Profiling relied on immunoSEQ multiplex PCR, and the TCRdb table lists in-frame clones only, not all of them. The sample has some 23,000 clones, under 90% seen once. Sequenced here: PBMCs, sampled around atezolizumab (anti-PD-L1) treatment. These receptor sequences come from a man between 70 and 80 years old with urothelial cancer.

This clone was seen once. The V and J genes are TRBV2 and TRBJ1-3, with D perhaps TRBD1 (5 bases). Trimming took 6 bases from V and 6 from J, leaving 12 bases between them. Germline V gene data show CDR1 as SNHLY and CDR2 as FYNNEI. The CDR3 loop spans 13 amino acids. CDR3 region: CASRDDRQNTIYF. In nucleotides, the CDR3 is TGTGCCAGCAGAGATGACAGACAAAACACCATATATTTT. Looking up the rest from reference TRBV2 and TRBJ1-3 gives the full variable domain: EPEVTQTPSHQVTQMGQEVILRCVPISNHLYFYWYRQILGQKVEFLVSFYNNEISEKSEIFDDQFSVERPDGSNFTLKIRSTKLEDSAMYFCASRDDRQNTIYFGEGSWLTVV.

The rearrangement joins TRBV18 to TRBJ1-1; a weak D match, TRBD1 (6 bases). V lost 2 bases and J 2 bases, leaving 9 bases between the germline ends. The CDR3 has 14 amino acids. Germline CDR1 KGHSH, CDR2 LQKENI. The CDR3 loop is CASSPETGNTEAFF. The DNA for the CDR3 is TGTGCCAGCTCACCAGAGACAGGTAACACTGAAGCTTTCTTT.

This clone was counted between two and nine times. The chain uses TRBV9 and TRBJ2-2; 14 nucleotides line up with TRBD2. Germline CDR1 reads SGDLS; CDR2 reads YYNGEE. There are 17 residues in the CDR3. Trimming at V came to 2 bases and at J to 4 bases, leaving 4 bases not matched to a gene. In DNA form, the CDR3 reads TGTGCCAGCAGCGTGGGGGGACTAGCGGGAGTCACCGGGGAGCTGTTTTTT. Residues: CASSVGGLAGVTGELFF.

This chain joins TRBV7-2 and TRBJ2-2; 12 nucleotides align to TRBD2. Germline V CDR1 and CDR2: SGHTA, FQGNSA. V dropped 0 bases and J dropped 2; count of bases not matched to a gene: 10. This CDR3 spans 20 amino acids. CDR3 in DNA: TGTGCCAGCAGCTTAGCTCCTGGACTAGCGGGGAAGCAAAACACCGGGGAGCTGTTTTTT. Translated: CASSLAPGLAGKQNTGELFF. Together with reference TRBV7-2 and TRBJ2-2, the CDR3 gives the full variable domain: GAGVSQSPSNKVTEKGKDVELRCDPISGHTALYWYRQSLGQGLEFLIYFQGNSAPDKSGLPSDRFSAERTGGSVSTLTIQRTQQEDSAVYLCASSLAPGLAGKQNTGELFFGEGSRLTVL.

The chain joins TRBV7-9 to TRBJ2-7; D might be TRBD1 (6 bases). The ends were cut back, 4 bases at V and 3 bases at J, with 13 bases in the middle. Germline lookup yields CDR1 SEHNR and CDR2 FQNEAQ (reference sequence). This CDR3 is 14 amino acids long. The CDR3, as DNA: TGTGCCAGCAGCTCCCAGGACAGCAACTACGAGCAGTACTTC. Its translation is CASSSQDSNYEQYF.

The chain employs TRBV4-3 and TRBJ2-4; D is unresolved. CDR1 and CDR2 from the germline V gene are LGHNA and YSLEER. There are 14 residues in the CDR3. The ends were cut back, 0 bases at V and 6 bases at J, with 9 bases in the middle. The CDR3 nucleotides are TGCGCCAGCAGCCAAGAAGGTCGGAGAAACATTCAGTACTTC. As protein: CASSQEGRRNIQYF.

The chain links TRBV11-3 to TRBJ2-1; a possible D gene is TRBD2 (5 bases). The germline V and J ends were trimmed by 2 bases and 7 bases, with 18 bases remaining between them. The CDR3 runs 16 residues. Germline V gene sequence: CDR1 SGHNT, CDR2 YENEEA. This CDR3 reads CASSLLLEGMDNEQFF. CDR3 in DNA: TGTGCCAGCAGCTTACTGCTTGAGGGAATGGATAATGAGCAGTTCTTC.

This clone turned up a few times. The chain uses TRBV4-1 and TRBJ1-1; tentatively, D is TRBD1 (5 bases). This CDR3 is built from 17 residues. Trimming left V 2 bases short and J 3 bases short, with 19 bases between. CDR1 MGHRA and CDR2 YSYEKL come from the germline V gene. This CDR3 is CASSQSGRGLRDTEAFF. The CDR3 region has the DNA TGCGCCAGCAGCCAATCGGGGAGGGGCCTACGGGACACTGAAGCTTTCTTT.

The chain links TRBV7-2 to TRBJ2-5; 9 nucleotides match TRBD1. The V segment lost 1 base and the J segment 3 bases; nucleotides outside the gene matches: 3. This CDR3 comprises 15 residues. Germline CDR1 is SGHTA and CDR2 is FQGNSA. The CDR3 nucleotides read TGTGCCAGCAGCTTAGGGACAGGGGATGAAGAGACCCAGTACTTC. Its protein product is CASSLGTGDEETQYF.

The chain links TRBV2 to TRBJ1-4; TRBD1 agrees at 9 bases. The germline CDR1 and CDR2 sequences are SNHLY and FYNNEI. Unmatched junction bases numbered 6, after V lost 5 bases and J lost 8 bases. The CDR3 is 14 residues long. CDR3 sequence: CASSTGGRGEKLFF. The CDR3 DNA is TGTGCCAGCAGTACAGGGGGCCGGGGGGAAAAACTGTTTTTT.

The chain is built from TRBV11-3 and TRBJ1-1, with a tentative D call TRBD1 (5 bases). The CDR3 contains 14 residues. The germline CDR1 and CDR2 sequences are SGHNT and YENEEA. V lost 1 base and J lost 3, with 9 bases in between. The CDR3 bases are TGTGCCAGCAGCTTAGGGGGACTTTACACTGAAGCTTTCTTT. Its protein product is CASSLGGLYTEAFF.